The 17 T cell receptor beta chains reported below all come from one sample, sequenced in a study of identical twins. TCRdb passed the 5' RACE reads through MiXCR, listing each CDR3 protein once. The table shows 640,000 or so distinct CDR3 sequences, with approximately 6% occurring only once. The specimen sequenced was naive T cells sorted from blood. The source is a man aged 18 to 35 in good health.

This clonotype was seen many times. The chain employs TRBV12-3 or TRBV12-4 and TRBJ2-7; 7 bases fit TRBD2. This CDR3 has 15 residues. After removal of 1 base from V and 1 base from J, the junction contained 4 bases not matched to a gene. The CDR3 protein is CASSLGGGGSYEQYV. CDR3 nucleotides: TGTGCCAGCAGTTTAGGGGGCGGGGGTTCCTACGAGCAGTACGTC.

This clonotype has a handful of counts. A much bigger clone sits one base away, suggesting this may be a read error. The chain is built from TRBV6-2 or TRBV6-3 and TRBJ2-7; D not resolved. This CDR3 is built from 11 residues. V lost 5 bases and J lost 2, with 4 bases in between. Per germline, CDR1 MNHEY and CDR2 SVGEGT. The CDR3 DNA follows: TGTGCCAGCAGTCGGCCCTACGAGCAGTACTTC. This encodes CASSRPYEQYF.

This clonotype was counted at least ten times. This sequence joins TRBV14 and TRBJ2-4; 7 bases align to TRBD2. V was clipped by 0 bases and J by 1 base; unmatched bases: 6. This CDR3 spans 17 amino acids. Germline V gene data show CDR1 as SGHDN and CDR2 as FVKESK. CDR3 coding DNA: TGTGCCAGCAGCCAAGAACGTGGGAGGGCGGCCAAAAACATTCAGTACTTC. This sequence encodes CASSQERGRAAKNIQYF.

This chain connects TRBV2 to TRBJ1-5, with D unresolved. The V gene lost 3 bases and the J gene lost 6 bases, with 9 bases spanning the gap. In germline, CDR1 is SNHLY, CDR2 FYNNEI. CDR3 length: 13 amino acids. This chain's CDR3 is CASSEGRSQPQHF. CDR3 DNA: TGTGCCAGCAGTGAGGGAAGGAGTCAGCCCCAGCATTTT.

This clonotype was seen only a few times. J is TRBJ2-1 and V is TRBV7-9; D ambiguous. The V gene's germline CDR1 is SEHNR and CDR2 FQNEAQ (reference sequence). The CDR3 covers 15 residues. The V end lost 5 bases, the J end lost 0 bases, and 11 bases lay between the germline ends. CDR3 amino acids: CASSHYPSSYNEQFF. The CDR3 bases are TGTGCCAGCAGCCACTATCCAAGCTCCTACAATGAGCAGTTCTTC.

This rearrangement joins TRBV6-1 to TRBJ2-7; D is possibly TRBD2 (5 bases). Germline CDR1 MNHNS, CDR2 SASEGT. The V end was cut by 5 bases, the J end by 7 bases, with 18 bases between. There are 14 residues in the CDR3. The CDR3 bases are TGTGCCAGCAGTCCGAATGTTCCCCCGGGGGAGCAGTACGTC. It codes for CASSPNVPPGEQYV.

Here the CDR3 DNA reads TGTGCCGTACACAGGGTTTATGAAAAACTGTTTTTT. Its translation: CAVHRVYEKLFF. This chain joins TRBV27 and TRBJ1-4; weak D call: TRBD1 (6 bases). The CDR3 has 12 residues. V was clipped by 11 bases and J by 6 bases, with 13 bases between them. Germline V gives CDR1 MNHEY, CDR2 SMNVEV (reference sequence). The full variable domain, its missing parts supplied by reference TRBV27 and TRBJ1-4, is EAQVTQNPRYLITVTGKKLTVTCSQNMNHEYMSWYRQDPGLGLRQIYYSMNVEVTDKGDVPEGYKVSRKEKRNFPLILESPSPNQTSLYFCAVHRVYEKLFFGSGTQLSVL.

This clonotype was counted between two and nine times. CDR3: CASSYDRGLTDTQYF. CDR3 sequence (DNA): TGTGCCAGCAGCTACGACAGGGGGCTCACAGATACGCAGTATTTT. The J gene is TRBJ2-3, the V gene TRBV28; the match to TRBD1 covers 10 bases. Germline lookup yields CDR1 MDHEN and CDR2 SYDVKM. This CDR3 region has 15 residues. V dropped 6 bases and J dropped 2; count of bases not matched to a gene: 5.

There are many counts of this clonotype. This sequence joins TRBV12-5 and TRBJ1-1; tentative D call: TRBD1 (5 bases). There are 15 residues in the CDR3. Germline CDR1 is LGHNT and CDR2 is FRNRAP. V dropped 5 bases and J dropped 1 base, with 14 bases sitting between them. The chain's CDR3 is CASGLDQTGNTEAFF. CDR3 nucleotide sequence: TGTGCTAGTGGTCTGGACCAAACAGGGAACACTGAAGCTTTCTTT.

This clonotype appeared once. V is TRBV10-3 and J is TRBJ2-1; possible D gene TRBD2, 5 bases. The CDR3 loop spans 16 amino acids. Looked up from germline, CDR1 is ENHRY and CDR2 is SYGVKD. V lost 6 bases, J lost 7 bases, and 22 bases lay in between. In DNA, the CDR3 is TGTGCCATCAGCCCAGTTGTCACGGGAACTAAAAATGAGCAGTTCTTC. Its translation is CAISPVVTGTKNEQFF.

This clonotype has at least ten counts. The chain carries TRBV7-2 and TRBJ2-7; 8 nucleotides align to TRBD2. V lost 5 bases and J lost 0; bases outside the gene matches: 3. CDR1 SGHTA and CDR2 FQGNSA come from the germline V gene. There are 14 residues in the CDR3. The CDR3 region has the DNA TGTGCCAGCAGCCGGGGGGGGATCTCCTACGAGCAGTACTTC. It is translated as CASSRGGISYEQYF.

This clonotype was observed many times. The J gene is TRBJ1-1, the V gene TRBV5-1; 7 nucleotides match TRBD1. The CDR3 runs to 15 residues. After removal of 4 bases from V and 1 base from J, the junction contained 7 bases not matched to a gene. Germline lookup yields CDR1 SGHRS and CDR2 YFSETQ. CDR3 loop: CASSPEGASNTEAFF. The CDR3 DNA is TGCGCCAGCAGCCCCGAGGGGGCTTCGAACACTGAAGCTTTCTTT. Using reference TRBV5-1 and TRBJ1-1 for the parts outside the CDR3, the full variable domain is KAGVTQTPRYLIKTRGQQVTLSCSPISGHRSVSWYQQTPGQGLQFLFEYFSETQRNKGNFPGRFSGRQFSNSRSEMNVSTLELGDSALYLCASSPEGASNTEAFFGQGTRLTVV.

This clonotype appeared many times. The rearrangement links TRBV18 to TRBJ1-5; D ambiguous. The V and J ends lost 6 bases and 7 bases respectively, with 13 bases between them. CDR3 length equals 13 residues. CDR1 and CDR2 from the germline V gene are KGHSH and LQKENI. The CDR3 sequence: CASSLKSEQPQHF. In DNA, the CDR3 is TGTGCCAGCTCCCTCAAGTCAGAACAGCCCCAGCATTTT. The full variable domain, in which reference TRBV18 and TRBJ1-5 provide the parts outside the CDR3, is NAGVMQNPRHLVRRRGQEARLRCSPMKGHSHVYWYRQLPEEGLKFMVYLQKENIIDESGMPKERFSAEFPKEGPSILRIQQVVRGDSAAYFCASSLKSEQPQHFGDGTRLSIL.

This clonotype turned up a few times. This rearrangement joins TRBV20-1 to TRBJ2-1, with 9 bases fitting TRBD2. V lost 6 bases to trimming and J lost 2 bases; unmatched junction nucleotides: 8. In germline, CDR1 is DFQATT, CDR2 SNEGSKA (reference sequence). CDR3 length: 15 amino acids. The chain's CDR3 is CSAVGLAKPYNEQFF. The DNA of the CDR3 is TGCAGTGCCGTTGGACTAGCGAAGCCCTACAATGAGCAGTTCTTC.

The chain uses TRBV20-1 and TRBJ1-2; the match to TRBD1 covers 9 bases. J was trimmed by 7 bases and V by 5 bases; bases with no gene match: 11. Per germline, CDR1 DFQATT and CDR2 SNEGSKA (reference sequence). This CDR3 contains 14 residues. This CDR3 is CSALGTGREGGYTF. CDR3 DNA sequence: TGCAGTGCTCTAGGGACAGGGAGGGAGGGTGGCTACACCTTC.

This clonotype was seen at least ten times. The chain is built from TRBV28 and TRBJ2-7, with D possibly matching TRBD2 (7 bases). V lost 2 bases and J lost 7, with 9 bases in between. CDR1 and CDR2 (germline): MDHEN, SYDVKM. This CDR3 is built from 12 residues. The CDR3 sequence is CASSLEGGEQYF. CDR3 nucleotides: TGTGCCAGCAGTTTAGAGGGGGGGGAGCAGTACTTC.

The chain combines TRBV11-2 with TRBJ1-5, with D unclear. V lost 2 bases, J lost 7 bases, and 9 bases lay in between. Germline V lookup: CDR1 SGHAT, CDR2 FQNNGV. This CDR3 has 13 residues. The CDR3 DNA reads as TGTGCCAGCAGCTTACAAGAAGGACAGCCCCAGCATTTT. This codes for CASSLQEGQPQHF.